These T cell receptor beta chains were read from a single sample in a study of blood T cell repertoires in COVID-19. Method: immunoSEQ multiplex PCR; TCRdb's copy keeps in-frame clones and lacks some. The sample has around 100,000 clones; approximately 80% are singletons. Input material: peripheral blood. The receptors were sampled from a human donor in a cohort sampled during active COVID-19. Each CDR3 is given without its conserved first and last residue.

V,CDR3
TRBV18,ASSPILEDNEQF
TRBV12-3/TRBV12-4,ASISRGDTQY
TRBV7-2,ASILEVGYNEQF
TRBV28,ASRPTGGNEKLF
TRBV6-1,ASSEQAGSYEQY
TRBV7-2,ASSPDRFYGYT
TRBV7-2,ASSPRTSGGAKTYEQY
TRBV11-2,ASSSRTGKETQY
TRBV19,ASRGYYGYT
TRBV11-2,ASSLVDGVGTGELF
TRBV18,ASSLGQVEAF
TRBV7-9,ASSLRGNTGELF
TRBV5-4,ASSFPGQGNEKLF
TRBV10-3,AISEPNPSGPGADTQY
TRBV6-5,ASSYSGRNGYT
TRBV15,ATSRDPGTGTDTQY
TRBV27,ASSLGQIGELF
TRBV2,ASSLRSSGGVVKNIQY
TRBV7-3,ASSLTSGVYQETQY
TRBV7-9,ASSYRTAGANSEQF
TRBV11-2,ASTRAGANTEAF
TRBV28,ASSLRGKAYGYT
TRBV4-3,ASSQDSSRTGANEQF
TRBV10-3,ANGGGSSYEQY
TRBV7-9,ASSAGVNTEAF
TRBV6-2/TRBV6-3,ASSYVYKPQLAGASNNEQF
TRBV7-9,ASSLGGDYGYT
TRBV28,ASSSQLAGYFNEQF
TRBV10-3,AISEGTGFNYGYT
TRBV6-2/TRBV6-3,ASSYGGTGQGYT
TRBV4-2,ASSQDSTANYGYT
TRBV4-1,ASSPREREEEKLF
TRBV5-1,ASSSTGLGNTEAF
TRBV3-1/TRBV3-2,ASSQGLSGSYGYT
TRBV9,ASSVPGRGSSNVLT
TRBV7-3,ASSLIRSADENTIY
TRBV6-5,ASRPDRGESPLH
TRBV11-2,ASSRERGAQETQY